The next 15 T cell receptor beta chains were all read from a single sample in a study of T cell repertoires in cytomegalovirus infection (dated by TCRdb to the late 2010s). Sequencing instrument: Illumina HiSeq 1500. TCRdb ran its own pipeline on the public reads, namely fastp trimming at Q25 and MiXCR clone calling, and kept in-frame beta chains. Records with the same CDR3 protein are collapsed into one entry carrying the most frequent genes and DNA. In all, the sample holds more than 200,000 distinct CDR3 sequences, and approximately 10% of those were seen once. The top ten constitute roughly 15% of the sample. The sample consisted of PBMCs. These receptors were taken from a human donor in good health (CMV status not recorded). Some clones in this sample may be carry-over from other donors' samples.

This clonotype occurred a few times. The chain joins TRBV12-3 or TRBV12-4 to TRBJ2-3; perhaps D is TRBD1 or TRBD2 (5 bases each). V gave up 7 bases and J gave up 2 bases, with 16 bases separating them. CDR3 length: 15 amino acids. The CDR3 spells CASTLGGGPTDTQYF. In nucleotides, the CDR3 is TGTGCCAGCACCCTTGGGGGTGGGCCCACAGATACGCAGTATTTT.

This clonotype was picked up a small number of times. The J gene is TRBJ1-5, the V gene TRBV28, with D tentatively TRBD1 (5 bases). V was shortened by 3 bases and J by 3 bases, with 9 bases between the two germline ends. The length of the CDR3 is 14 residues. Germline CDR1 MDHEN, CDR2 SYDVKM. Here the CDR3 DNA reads TGTGCCAGCAGTTTCCTCAGGGTCAATCAGCCCCAGCATTTT. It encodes CASSFLRVNQPQHF.

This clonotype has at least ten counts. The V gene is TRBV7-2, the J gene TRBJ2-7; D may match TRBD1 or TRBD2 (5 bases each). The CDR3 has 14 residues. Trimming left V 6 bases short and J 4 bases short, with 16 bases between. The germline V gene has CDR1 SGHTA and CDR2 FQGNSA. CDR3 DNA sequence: TGTGCCAGCAGTTCTATGCCCGGGGCGTACGAGCAGTACTTC. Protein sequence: CASSSMPGAYEQYF. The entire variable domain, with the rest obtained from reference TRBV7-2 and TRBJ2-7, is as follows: GAGVSQSPSNKVTEKGKDVELRCDPISGHTALYWYRQSLGQGLEFLIYFQGNSAPDKSGLPSDRFSAERTGGSVSTLTIQRTQQEDSAVYLCASSSMPGAYEQYFGPGTRLTVT.

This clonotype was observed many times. DNA of the CDR3: TGTGCCAGCAGCTTAGTTGTAAGCAGCAATCAGCCCCAGCATTTT. Protein: CASSLVVSSNQPQHF. The V and J genes are TRBV7-2 and TRBJ1-5, with D unresolved. Germline CDR1 and CDR2: SGHTA and FQGNSA. The V end lost 1 base, the J end lost 1 base, and 8 bases lay between the germline ends. This CDR3 contains 15 residues.

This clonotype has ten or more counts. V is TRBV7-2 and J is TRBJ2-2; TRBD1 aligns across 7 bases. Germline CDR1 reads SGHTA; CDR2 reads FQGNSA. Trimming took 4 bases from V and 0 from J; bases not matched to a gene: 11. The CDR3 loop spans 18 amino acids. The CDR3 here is CASSSNRDSLANTGELFF. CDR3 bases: TGTGCCAGCAGCTCTAATCGGGACAGCCTTGCGAACACCGGGGAGCTGTTTTTT. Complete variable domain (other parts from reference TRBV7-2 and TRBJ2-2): GAGVSQSPSNKVTEKGKDVELRCDPISGHTALYWYRQSLGQGLEFLIYFQGNSAPDKSGLPSDRFSAERTGGSVSTLTIQRTQQEDSAVYLCASSSNRDSLANTGELFFGEGSRLTVL.

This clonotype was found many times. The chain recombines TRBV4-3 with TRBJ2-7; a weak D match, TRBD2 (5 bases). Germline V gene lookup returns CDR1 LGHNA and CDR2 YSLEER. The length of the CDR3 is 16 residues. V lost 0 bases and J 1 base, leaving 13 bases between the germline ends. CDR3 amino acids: CASSQDQGLQSYEQYF. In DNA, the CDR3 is TGCGCCAGCAGCCAAGATCAAGGACTCCAATCCTACGAGCAGTACTTC.

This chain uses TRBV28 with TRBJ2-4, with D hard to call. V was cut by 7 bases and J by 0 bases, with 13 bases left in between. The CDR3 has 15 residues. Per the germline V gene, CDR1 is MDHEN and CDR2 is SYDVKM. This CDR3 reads CASTALTVAKNIQYF. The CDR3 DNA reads TGTGCCAGCACCGCTCTAACCGTAGCCAAAAACATTCAGTACTTC.

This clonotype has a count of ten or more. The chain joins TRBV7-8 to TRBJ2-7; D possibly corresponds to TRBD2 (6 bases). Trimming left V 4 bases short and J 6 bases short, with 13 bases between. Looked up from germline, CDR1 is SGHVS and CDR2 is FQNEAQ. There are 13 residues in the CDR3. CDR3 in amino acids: CASSSLRAGEQYF. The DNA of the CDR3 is TGTGCCAGCAGCTCTTTGAGAGCGGGCGAGCAGTACTTC.

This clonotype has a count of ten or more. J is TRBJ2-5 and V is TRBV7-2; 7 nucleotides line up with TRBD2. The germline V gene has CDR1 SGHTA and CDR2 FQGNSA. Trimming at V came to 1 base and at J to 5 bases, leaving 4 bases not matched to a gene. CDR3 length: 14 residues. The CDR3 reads CASSLGEGWETQYF. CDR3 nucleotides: TGTGCCAGCAGCTTAGGGGAGGGGTGGGAGACCCAGTACTTC.

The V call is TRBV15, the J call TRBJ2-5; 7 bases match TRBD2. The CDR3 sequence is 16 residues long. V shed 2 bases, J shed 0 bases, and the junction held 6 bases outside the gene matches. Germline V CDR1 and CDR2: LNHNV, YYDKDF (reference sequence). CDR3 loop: CATSRTGLGDQETQYF. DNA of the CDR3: TGTGCCACCAGCAGAACCGGACTAGGGGACCAAGAGACCCAGTACTTC.

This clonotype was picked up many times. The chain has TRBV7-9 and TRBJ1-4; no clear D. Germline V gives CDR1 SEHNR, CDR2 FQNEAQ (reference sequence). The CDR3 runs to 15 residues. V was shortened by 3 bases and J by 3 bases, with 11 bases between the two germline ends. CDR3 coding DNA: TGTGCCAGCAGCTTTGGACCTCGGGCTAATGAAAAACTGTTTTTT. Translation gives CASSFGPRANEKLFF.

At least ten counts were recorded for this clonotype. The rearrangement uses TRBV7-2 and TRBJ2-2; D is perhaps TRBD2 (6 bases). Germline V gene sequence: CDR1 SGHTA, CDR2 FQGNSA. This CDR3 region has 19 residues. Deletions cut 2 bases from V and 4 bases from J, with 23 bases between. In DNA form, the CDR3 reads TGTGCCAGCAGCTTAAGTTGGGGGTTGCGGGAAGGGAGCACCGGGGAGCTGTTTTTT. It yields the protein CASSLSWGLREGSTGELFF.

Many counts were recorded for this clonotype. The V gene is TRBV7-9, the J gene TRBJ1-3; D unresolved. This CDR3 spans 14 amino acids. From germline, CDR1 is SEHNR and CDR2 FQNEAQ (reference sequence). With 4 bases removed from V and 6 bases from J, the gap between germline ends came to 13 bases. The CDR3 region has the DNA TGTGCCAGCAGCTCAGAGGAACAGCAAAACACCATATATTTT. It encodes CASSSEEQQNTIYF.

The CDR3 DNA reads TGTGCCAGCAGTTCGACAGGGGAAAACAATCAGCCCCAGCATTTT. As protein: CASSSTGENNQPQHF. J is TRBJ1-5 and V is TRBV6-6; 8 bases are shared with TRBD1. This CDR3 has 15 residues. J lost 3 bases, V lost 4 bases, and 5 bases had no gene match. Germline loops: CDR1 MNHNY, CDR2 SVGAGI (reference sequence).

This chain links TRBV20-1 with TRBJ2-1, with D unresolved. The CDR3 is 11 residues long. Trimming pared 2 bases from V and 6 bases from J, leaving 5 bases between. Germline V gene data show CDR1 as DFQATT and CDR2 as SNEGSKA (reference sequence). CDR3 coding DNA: TGCAGTGCTAGAAAACTCAATGAGCAGTTCTTC. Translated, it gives CSARKLNEQFF.